These 3 T cell receptor beta chains came from one sample sequenced in a study of shared clonotypes between healthy human individuals. Naive CD8 cells lacked CD45RO, underwent positive selection for CCR7 and left out terminally differentiated effector memory CD45RA+ cells. Data came from immunoSEQ multiplex PCR; TCRdb stores just in-frame clones and leaves some out. The table records millions of clones, less than 95% of them present only once. The sample taken for sequencing was naive CD8+ T cells sorted from blood. These receptor sequences come from a young man in good health.

CDR3 in amino acids: CASSVTPDNGYTF. DNA of the CDR3: TGCGCCAGCAGTGTGACACCGGATAATGGCTACACCTTC. The V call is TRBV10-1, the J call TRBJ1-2; D gene unclear. Germline V lookup: CDR1 WNHNN, CDR2 SYGVQD (reference sequence). With 4 bases removed from V and 6 bases from J, the gap between germline ends came to 12 bases. The CDR3 totals 13 residues.

This clone was seen a handful of times. The CDR3 loop reads CASSLQTLQEPLHF. The CDR3 region has the DNA TGTGCCAGCAGTTTACAGACTCTCCAAGAACCCCTCCACTTT. The chain carries TRBV27 and TRBJ1-6; no firm D call. CDR3 length: 14 amino acids. Germline V CDR1 and CDR2: MNHEY, SMNVEV (reference sequence). Trimming cost V 2 bases and J 12 bases, with 14 bases left between them.

The CDR3 region is CASSLGEIVEFPSYEQYF. CDR3 DNA: TGTGCCAGCAGCTTGGGCGAAATCGTGGAGTTTCCTTCCTACGAGCAGTACTTC. The rearrangement links TRBV11-2 to TRBJ2-7; no clear D. The CDR3 runs 18 residues. Trimming stripped 3 bases from V and 1 base from J, with 22 bases between. The germline V gene has CDR1 SGHAT and CDR2 FQNNGV.